The present T cell receptor (beta chain) was sequenced within a study of blood T cell repertoires in COVID-19. The CDR3 spans 16 residues. The V and J ends lost 4 bases and 0 bases, in that order; junction bases with no gene match: 4. Germline CDR1 reads MNHEY; CDR2 reads SMNVEV (reference sequence). Recruits, aged roughly 18 to 90 years, lived in 24 US areas. Per the study methods: Quantification of nucleated cells was approximated via reference gene primer amplification. Here immunoSEQ multiplex PCR was the method, and the copy in TCRdb shows in-frame clones only, minus some. From that table come the V and J calls and clone size; the DNA was used to work out D and trimming. This sample yields approximately 280,000 clones, of which less than 85% are seen a single time; roughly 2.6% belongs to the top ten.

The source material was PBMCs or T cells enriched from blood (not recorded which). This clonotype originated in a woman aged 45-59 years who had recovered from COVID-19. The chain combines TRBV27 with TRBJ2-1; 9 bases align to TRBD2. The CDR3: CASSYLAGASYNEQFF. The CDR3 DNA sequence: TGTGCCAGCAGTTACTTAGCGGGGGCCTCCTACAATGAGCAGTTCTTC.